This entry lists 18 T cell receptor beta chains sequenced from one sample in a study of blood T cell repertoires in COVID-19. Measured with immunoSEQ multiplex PCR; TCRdb has only the in-frame clones, and not every one. The sample records tens of thousands of clones, around nine tenths being singletons. Sequencing was carried out using peripheral blood. These TCRs come from a human donor in a cohort sampled during active COVID-19.

The table lists this clone with a count of one. J is TRBJ1-5 and V is TRBV2; D is unclear. Germline V gene sequence: CDR1 SNHLY, CDR2 FYNNEI. Trimming took 2 bases from V and 4 from J, leaving 6 bases between them. This CDR3 has 13 amino acids. The CDR3 sequence is CASSEQRNQPQHF. CDR3 in DNA: TGTGCCAGCAGTGAACAGAGGAATCAGCCCCAGCATTTT.

This chain links TRBV11-2 with TRBJ1-1; D perhaps matches TRBD1 (6 bases). This CDR3 spans 12 amino acids. Germline V gene sequence: CDR1 SGHAT, CDR2 FQNNGV. V shed 5 bases and J shed 6 bases, with 10 bases lying between them. The CDR3 nucleotides are TGTGCCAGCAGCCAGGGGTTGGCTGAAGCTTTCTTT. It is translated as CASSQGLAEAFF.

The chain employs TRBV3-1 (or the pseudogene TRBV3-2) and TRBJ1-2; 7 bases are shared with TRBD1. V lost 4 bases and J lost 0; bases outside the gene matches: 5. The CDR3 loop spans 15 amino acids. Germline CDR1 reads LGHDT; CDR2 reads YNNKEL (reference sequence). The CDR3 DNA reads as TGTGCCAGCAGCCGAGGGACAGACGCTAACTATGGCTACACCTTC. Its protein is CASSRGTDANYGYTF.

The CDR3 loop reads CASSQDILAGAYEQYF. CDR3 bases: TGTGCCAGCAGCCAAGATATCCTAGCGGGAGCGTACGAGCAGTACTTC. The chain couples TRBV14 to TRBJ2-7; 10 bases align to TRBD2. The V and J ends lost 0 bases and 4 bases, in that order; junction bases with no gene match: 6. This CDR3 is built from 16 residues. Germline V gives CDR1 SGHDN, CDR2 FVKESK. Complete variable domain (other parts from reference TRBV14 and TRBJ2-7): EAGVTQFPSHSVIEKGQTVTLRCDPISGHDNLYWYRRVMGKEIKFLLHFVKESKQDESGMPNNRFLAERTGGTYSTLKVQPAELEDSGVYFCASSQDILAGAYEQYFGPGTRLTVT.

This sequence joins TRBV9 and TRBJ2-3, with 7 bases that match TRBD2. The V segment lost 0 bases and the J segment 5 bases; nucleotides outside the gene matches: 12. This CDR3 spans 17 amino acids. The V gene's germline CDR1 is SGDLS and CDR2 YYNGEE. The CDR3 nucleotides read TGTGCCAGCAGCGTAGACCTGCGGGGGACCGCAGGAGATACGCAGTATTTT. Residues: CASSVDLRGTAGDTQYF.

V gene TRBV9 combines with J gene TRBJ1-1; 10 nucleotides align to TRBD1. The germline V gene has CDR1 SGDLS and CDR2 YYNGEE. This CDR3 spans 16 amino acids. V lost 4 bases to trimming and J lost 4 bases; unmatched junction nucleotides: 10. CDR3 protein: CASSPEGQGSTTEAFF. In nucleotides, the CDR3 is TGTGCCAGCAGCCCAGAGGGACAGGGGAGCACCACTGAAGCTTTCTTT.

The chain is built from TRBV5-6 and TRBJ2-7, with D possibly TRBD1 on 6 matching bases. Germline CDR1 is SGHDT and CDR2 is YYEEEE. CDR3 length equals 14 residues. Trimming left V 6 bases short and J 0 bases short, with 13 bases between. The CDR3 loop is CASTVRGFSYEQYF. The CDR3 bases are TGTGCCAGCACCGTGAGGGGGTTCTCCTACGAGCAGTACTTC.

The rearrangement joins TRBV27 to TRBJ1-2; 8 nucleotides match TRBD1. This CDR3 region has 13 residues. V dropped 4 bases and J dropped 4; count of bases not matched to a gene: 2. CDR1 and CDR2 (germline): MNHEY, SMNVEV (reference sequence). CDR3 in amino acids: CASSSDRGYGYTF. Here the CDR3 DNA reads TGTGCCAGCAGTTCCGACAGGGGCTATGGCTACACCTTC.

In this sample, this clone turned up a few times. V gene TRBV6-6 combines with J gene TRBJ1-5; D possibly corresponds to TRBD1 (5 bases). This CDR3 comprises 16 residues. The V gene lost 0 bases and the J gene lost 0 bases, with 9 bases spanning the gap. Germline lookup yields CDR1 MNHNY and CDR2 SVGAGI (reference sequence). The CDR3 coding sequence is TGTGCCAGCAGTTACTCTGGAGGGGATAGCAATCAGCCCCAGCATTTT. It encodes CASSYSGGDSNQPQHF.

The V call is TRBV27, the J call TRBJ1-2; no clear D. Germline values: CDR1 MNHEY, CDR2 SMNVEV (reference sequence). Trimming stripped 5 bases from V and 3 bases from J, with 10 bases between. This CDR3 region has 13 residues. CDR3 coding DNA: TGTGCCAGCAGTCCCGTAATAGACTATGGCTACACCTTC. Its translation: CASSPVIDYGYTF.

The chain has TRBV5-1 and TRBJ1-1; D remains unclear. V lost 1 base and J 2 bases, leaving 9 bases between the germline ends. The CDR3 is 14 residues long. From germline, CDR1 is SGHRS and CDR2 YFSETQ. The CDR3 here is CASSLLQFNTEAFF. DNA for the CDR3: TGCGCCAGCAGCTTGCTGCAGTTCAACACTGAAGCTTTCTTT.

The chain couples TRBV19 to TRBJ1-3; D call uncertain. V lost 6 bases, J lost 1 base, and 16 bases lay in between. This CDR3 has 16 residues. Germline V gene data show CDR1 as LNHDA and CDR2 as SQIVND (reference sequence). This chain's CDR3 is CASRRYTSTSGNTIYF. In DNA, the CDR3 is TGTGCCAGTAGGCGGTACACCAGCACATCTGGAAACACCATATATTTT.

The rearrangement joins TRBV6-2 or TRBV6-3 to TRBJ1-2, with D perhaps matching TRBD1 (5 bases). In germline, CDR1 is MNHEY, CDR2 SVGEGT. The CDR3 totals 14 residues. V was shortened by 2 bases and J by 5 bases, with 12 bases between the two germline ends. The chain's CDR3 is CASSYPQGAYGYTF. CDR3 in DNA: TGTGCCAGCAGTTACCCCCAGGGCGCGTATGGCTACACCTTC.

This sequence joins TRBV5-6 and TRBJ2-1; the D gene is possibly TRBD2 (6 bases). Germline V CDR1 and CDR2: SGHDT, YYEEEE. This CDR3 has 17 amino acids. V shed 3 bases and J shed 2 bases, with 18 bases lying between them. In DNA form, the CDR3 reads TGTGCCAGCAGCTCAGAGAGTAGCGGAACAGCCTACAATGAGCAGTTCTTC. Its translation is CASSSESSGTAYNEQFF.

The gene calls are TRBV11-2 and TRBJ2-7, with TRBD2 identical over 8 bases. Losses at the gene ends were 1 base for V and 4 bases for J; bases not matched to a gene: 6. The length of the CDR3 is 15 residues. The germline V gene has CDR1 SGHAT and CDR2 FQNNGV. CDR3 amino acids: CASSLGGPGGYEQYF. CDR3 DNA sequence: TGTGCCAGCAGCTTAGGTGGCCCGGGAGGGTACGAGCAGTACTTC.

This chain uses TRBV12-5 with TRBJ2-7, with TRBD2 as a possible D gene (6 bases). V was pared by 8 bases and J by 0 bases, with 14 bases between. The CDR3 has 14 amino acids. Germline V gene lookup returns CDR1 LGHNT and CDR2 FRNRAP. CDR3 loop: CASTPGGASYEQYF. The CDR3 DNA reads TGTGCTAGTACCCCCGGAGGGGCCTCCTACGAGCAGTACTTC.

This chain connects TRBV24-1 to TRBJ1-2; D is undetermined. Looked up from germline, CDR1 is KGHDR and CDR2 is SFDVKD. V dropped 6 bases and J dropped 1 base, with 8 bases sitting between them. The CDR3 length is 13 residues. In nucleotides, the CDR3 is TGTGCCACCAGTCGAGGAAATAACTATGGCTACACCTTC. Translating gives CATSRGNNYGYTF.

As concerns this clone: One end of the junction is discordant with germline, which a read error may explain. V and J are TRBV5-4 and TRBJ2-7; TRBD2 might be the D (6 bases). CDR1 and CDR2 from the germline V gene are SGHNT and YYREEE (reference sequence). The CDR3 extends over 14 amino acids. Here the CDR3 reads CASSLPSVSSEQYF. The CDR3, as DNA: TGTGCCAGCAGCTTGCCTAGCGTCTCCTCCGAGCAGTACTTC.